This entry is about one T cell receptor beta chain. Use of 60 Vbeta and 13 Jbeta primers characterized the PCR. Some clones are missing from TCRdb's copy, which holds only in-frame ones; the method was immunoSEQ multiplex PCR. This table has a few hundred thousand clones, about 81% appearing once. Germline lookup yields CDR1 SQVTM and CDR2 ANQGSEA. The ends lost 7 bases at V and 5 bases at J; junction bases unmatched: 16. CDR3 length: 16 residues. The data were obtained in a study of cytomegalovirus exposure and HLA in healthy donors. The TCR was taken from a woman in her sixties in good health and CMV-seropositive. This chain uses TRBV29-1 with TRBJ2-3; 9 bases match TRBD1. Sequencing was performed on PBMCs. The CDR3 nucleotides read TGCAGCGGTGAGGGGGGACAGGGTGAGGCTAGAGATACGCAGTATTTT. It yields the protein CSGEGGQGEARDTQYF.